Listed below are T cell receptor beta chains from one sample, sequenced in a study of OX40 agonist ivuxolimab in advanced cancers. The repertoire was sequenced with immunoSEQ multiplex PCR; TCRdb's copy has only in-frame clones and lacks some. The data contain around 53,000 clones, about 88% of them singletons. The material sequenced was CD4+ or CD8+ T cells sorted from blood, taken in a trial of the OX40 agonist ivuxolimab. These receptors came from an adult with an advanced solid tumor such as melanoma, head and neck, liver or kidney cancer. Each CDR3 is given with its conserved first and last residue. Each record gives: V gene, J gene, clone size, CDR3 protein. Size is stated for part of the rows, as once, few or many counts, or as a class when the clone is expanded.

TRBV2	TRBJ1-5	.	CASSEDTARDQPQHF
TRBV5-4	TRBJ2-7	.	CASSRVGTSGRNEQYF
TRBV7-9	TRBJ1-1	.	CASSLGTEAFF
TRBV5-1	TRBJ2-3	once	CASSWPKWGQIKTGRTDTQYF
TRBV7-9	TRBJ2-7	.	CASSQGGYEQYF
TRBV6-1	TRBJ2-1	.	CASSELAGGPYLNEQFF
TRBV7-9	TRBJ1-5	.	CASSLGTGSLNQPQHF
TRBV4-1	TRBJ2-2	medium-sized	CASSQDSQGANTGELFF
TRBV11-2	TRBJ2-7	once	CATNRGGAAEQYF
TRBV19	TRBJ1-3	.	CASNFRRGTGNTIYF
TRBV2	TRBJ2-5	.	CASSESGVPKETQYF
TRBV6-6	TRBJ1-5	.	CASSYTGGAGQPQHF
TRBV5-4	TRBJ1-4	.	CASSLGDSATNEKLFF
TRBV5-1	TRBJ1-3	few	CASSRDSSGNTIYF
TRBV27	TRBJ2-3	few	CASRPRGGGSGIADTQYF
TRBV27	TRBJ1-5	.	CASSPRGTANQPQHF
TRBV5-1	TRBJ1-5	.	CASSPTGDQPQHF
TRBV19	TRBJ2-7	.	CASSTLGVAGRPYEQYF
TRBV6-5	TRBJ1-2	.	CASSYFRTGGGYGYTF
TRBV2	TRBJ1-6	.	CASSVWGVGSPLHF
TRBV14	TRBJ1-6	once	CASSPMPFSGTGGSSPLHF
TRBV19	TRBJ2-1	.	CASSPPPIFYNEQFF
TRBV5-1	TRBJ1-4	.	CASRGNVAPNEKLFF
TRBV30	TRBJ1-2	.	CAWRSGTGGYTF
TRBV5-3	TRBJ2-5	.	CARSLDLEERLSCGGRALETQYF
TRBV7-3	TRBJ1-2	.	CASSSQGGTGIYYGYTF
TRBV9	TRBJ2-5	.	CASSELAGVSWETQYF
TRBV28	TRBJ1-3	.	CASSLPNPGDTIYF
TRBV2	TRBJ2-5	.	CASSDPSGQETQYF
TRBV5-6	TRBJ1-4	.	CASSGQGLGNEKLFF
TRBV12-5	TRBJ2-1	once	CASGLGAGWYNEQFF
TRBV5-1	TRBJ2-5	.	CASSLAFGGAQETQYF
TRBV4-1	TRBJ2-2	few	CASSQDFGWSRRERTGELFF
TRBV19	TRBJ1-4	.	CASSIERGLPLFF
TRBV4-1	TRBJ2-2	few	CASSLPNTGELFF
TRBV18	TRBJ2-7	.	CASSPMTGTDLYEQYF
TRBV10-3	TRBJ2-7	once	CAISPGSSYEQYF
TRBV13	TRBJ1-4	.	CASSSYRGPNEKLFF
TRBV15	.	.	CATSRVSGGYEQYF
TRBV5-6	TRBJ1-2	.	CASSLGAQSYGYTF
TRBV6-1	TRBJ2-3	.	CASSPDEMRTDTQYF
TRBV15	TRBJ1-5	.	CATSRDKAGNQPQHF
TRBV27	TRBJ2-1	.	CASSGLAGVTNYNEQFF
TRBV5-1	TRBJ2-2	.	CASSLAAGTGELFF
TRBV6-6	TRBJ2-3	.	CASSSGSTDTQYF